The 21 T cell receptor beta chains in this list originate from one sample, sequenced in a study of CD8 T cells in ankylosing spondylitis. TCRdb analysed the 5' RACE reads with MiXCR anew, one entry per CDR3 protein. The sample lists a few hundred thousand distinct CDR3 sequences, under 30% occurring once. Specimen: blood, either unsorted or a sorted T cell fraction (not recorded which). The source of these receptors is a male donor with ankylosing spondylitis or in good health (not recorded which).

This clonotype was seen repeatedly, ten times or more. The chain carries TRBV4-1 and TRBJ2-7, with 7 nucleotides matching TRBD2. The trim removed 0 bases at V and 1 base at J, leaving 3 bases unmatched. CDR1 and CDR2 from the germline V gene are MGHRA and YSYEKL. The CDR3 length is 15 residues. In DNA form, the CDR3 reads TGCGCCAGCAGCCAAGACGGGGGGATTTCCTACGAGCAGTACTTC. Protein: CASSQDGGISYEQYF.

In this sample, this clonotype turned up a few times. V usage is TRBV2 and J usage is TRBJ2-3; 7 bases are a match to TRBD2. Unmatched junction bases numbered 7, after V lost 10 bases and J lost 0 bases. The CDR3 is 14 residues long. From germline, CDR1 is SNHLY and CDR2 FYNNEI. The CDR3 nucleotides read TGTGCCACCCTAGCGGACTTTAGCACAGATACGCAGTATTTT. Its translation: CATLADFSTDTQYF.

This clonotype turned up a few times. The chain couples TRBV6-1 to TRBJ1-2, with 8 bases fitting TRBD1. Trimming took 2 bases from V and 9 from J; bases not matched to a gene: 5. Germline V CDR1 and CDR2: MNHNS, SASEGT. The CDR3 is made up of 13 amino acids. The chain's CDR3 is CASSESWTGSYTF. The CDR3 nucleotides read TGTGCCAGCAGTGAATCTTGGACAGGGAGCTACACCTTC.

This clonotype was observed at least ten times. The CDR3, as DNA: TGCGCCAGCAGCCAGTACAGGGGCTACAATGAGCAGTTCTTC. The encoded protein is CASSQYRGYNEQFF. The chain carries TRBV4-1 and TRBJ2-1; the match to TRBD1 covers 7 bases. CDR1 is MGHRA and CDR2 is YSYEKL in the germline V gene. The trim removed 3 bases at V and 3 bases at J, leaving 2 bases unmatched. The CDR3 consists of 14 residues.

V gene TRBV12-3 or TRBV12-4 combines with J gene TRBJ1-2, with D hard to call. V lost 5 bases to trimming and J lost 4 bases, with 8 bases between them. There are 12 residues in the CDR3. The CDR3 DNA reads TGTGCCAGCAGTAACCGGATCTATGGCTACACCTTC. It specifies CASSNRIYGYTF.

The sample holds a few counts of this clonotype. The rearrangement uses TRBV7-3 and TRBJ2-2; D is undetermined. The germline V gene has CDR1 SGHTA and CDR2 FQGTGA. V shed 4 bases and J shed 4 bases, with 10 bases lying between them. The length of the CDR3 is 14 residues. CDR3 bases: TGTGCCAGCAGCTCTTCTATAGGCACCGGGGAGCTGTTTTTT. Its translation is CASSSSIGTGELFF.

Only a few counts were recorded for this clonotype. The chain has TRBV11-2 and TRBJ2-6; 9 nucleotides align to TRBD1. J was trimmed by 2 bases and V by 5 bases; bases with no gene match: 4. The germline CDR1 and CDR2 sequences are SGHAT and FQNNGV. The CDR3 runs to 16 residues. The CDR3 DNA sequence: TGTGCCAGCAGCCGAACAGGGGGCCCTGGGGCCAACGTCCTGACTTTC. Translated, it gives CASSRTGGPGANVLTF.

This clonotype has more than one count but fewer than ten. The V gene is TRBV27, the J gene TRBJ1-2; D is perhaps TRBD1 (6 bases). This CDR3 comprises 13 residues. Trimming removed 6 bases from V and 3 bases from J, with 11 bases in between. Germline values: CDR1 MNHEY, CDR2 SMNVEV (reference sequence). CDR3 nucleotide sequence: TGTGCCAGCAGGCCGGACAGATACTATGGCTACACCTTC. This codes for CASRPDRYYGYTF.

The table lists this clonotype with many counts. The rearrangement links TRBV20-1 to TRBJ2-7; 10 positions agree with TRBD1. In germline, CDR1 is DFQATT, CDR2 SNEGSKA (reference sequence). The CDR3 totals 14 residues. With V trimmed by 6 bases and J by 3 bases, 8 bases remained unmatched. The CDR3 nucleotides read TGCAGTGCGCGGGACAGGGGCAACATCTACGAGCAGTACTTC. This encodes CSARDRGNIYEQYF.

This clonotype showed up many times. The chain links TRBV7-8 to TRBJ2-5, with TRBD1 as a possible D gene (6 bases). CDR1 is SGHVS, CDR2 FQNEAQ, per germline. Trimming took off 5 bases at V and 3 bases at J, with 16 bases between the two ends. CDR3 length: 15 amino acids. The CDR3 here is CASSRRGDSEETQYF. CDR3 DNA: TGTGCCAGCAGCCGCAGGGGTGATTCGGAAGAGACCCAGTACTTC.

This clonotype was seen at least ten times. The chain is built from TRBV12-3 or TRBV12-4 and TRBJ2-7; no clear D. Trimming took 3 bases from V and 0 from J, leaving 6 bases between them. This CDR3 region has 13 residues. CDR3 nucleotides: TGTGCCAGCAGTTTCTCGGGCTCCTACGAGCAGTACTTC. It encodes CASSFSGSYEQYF.

This clonotype was detected ten times or more. V gene TRBV29-1 combines with J gene TRBJ2-3; 8 bases align to TRBD2. Trimming at V came to 4 bases and at J to 0 bases, leaving 3 bases not matched to a gene. Germline assignment: CDR1 SQVTM and CDR2 ANQGSEA. This CDR3 spans 14 amino acids. The CDR3 coding sequence is TGCAGCGTTGTTGGCGGGGGGAGCACAGATACGCAGTATTTT. Its protein product is CSVVGGGSTDTQYF.

The chain employs TRBV2 and TRBJ2-3; D is perhaps TRBD2 (7 bases). Per the germline V gene, CDR1 is SNHLY and CDR2 is FYNNEI. V shed 7 bases and J shed 6 bases, with 17 bases lying between them. The length of the CDR3 is 14 residues. The CDR3 region has the DNA TGTGCCAGCATTAGAGGGGGGGTATCGGATACGCAGTATTTT. Translation gives CASIRGGVSDTQYF.

This clonotype was counted only a few times. The V call is TRBV20-1, the J call TRBJ2-3; D is unclear. Germline CDR1 is DFQATT and CDR2 is SNEGSKA (reference sequence). The CDR3 has 15 residues. Deletions cut 1 base from V and 3 bases from J, with 14 bases between. CDR3 in amino acids: CSARGPTGSTDTQYF. The CDR3 nucleotides read TGCAGTGCTAGAGGACCAACCGGGTCTACAGATACGCAGTATTTT.

This clonotype was seen ten or more times. The chain is built from TRBV20-1 and TRBJ2-5; D may be TRBD1 (6 bases). The V gene lost 1 base and the J gene lost 5 bases, with 14 bases spanning the gap. The length of the CDR3 is 14 residues. Germline V CDR1 and CDR2: DFQATT, SNEGSKA (reference sequence). Here the CDR3 DNA reads TGCAGTGCTAGAGTGGGGGCAGTAAGGGAGACCCAGTACTTC. This encodes CSARVGAVRETQYF.

The genes are TRBV20-1 and TRBJ2-7; D is possibly TRBD1 or TRBD2 (6 bases each). Trimming stripped 3 bases from V and 3 bases from J, with 12 bases between. Per the germline V gene, CDR1 is DFQATT and CDR2 is SNEGSKA (reference sequence). CDR3 length: 13 residues. The CDR3 is CSASRGRYYEQYF. The CDR3 DNA follows: TGCAGTGCTAGTCGGGGGCGGTACTACGAGCAGTACTTC.

The rearrangement uses TRBV20-1 and TRBJ2-3; TRBD2 matches at 14 bases. Germline trimming cut 3 bases from V and 9 bases from J; bases unmatched to any gene: 2. The germline V gene encodes CDR1 DFQATT and CDR2 SNEGSKA (reference sequence). The CDR3 is 13 amino acids. Written as DNA, the CDR3 is TGCAGTGCTAGGACTAGCGGGGGGGCGACGCAGTATTTT. Amino acid sequence: CSARTSGGATQYF.

This rearrangement joins TRBV18 to TRBJ1-1, with D possibly TRBD1 on 6 matching bases. In germline, CDR1 is KGHSH, CDR2 LQKENI. Trimming removed 3 bases from V and 4 bases from J, with 12 bases in between. This CDR3 is built from 14 residues. The CDR3 region has the DNA TGTGCCAGCTCACCGGGGGGCTGGGTCACTGAAGCTTTCTTT. This gives the protein CASSPGGWVTEAFF.

V gene TRBV6-2 or TRBV6-3 combines with J gene TRBJ2-7, with D perhaps being TRBD1 or TRBD2 (5 bases each). Trimming removed 5 bases at V and 3 bases at J, with 11 bases between. Germline assignment: CDR1 MNHEY and CDR2 SVGEGT. The CDR3 totals 13 residues. CDR3 sequence reads: CASSRGLDYEQYF. CDR3 DNA sequence: TGTGCCAGCAGTCGGGGCCTAGACTACGAGCAGTACTTC.

The chain employs TRBV5-6 and TRBJ2-3; 11 nucleotides align to TRBD2. V lost 3 bases to trimming and J lost 5 bases; unmatched junction nucleotides: 11. The CDR3 is made up of 17 amino acids. The germline V gene encodes CDR1 SGHDT and CDR2 YYEEEE. The CDR3 sequence: CASSWGPTSGGLDTQYF. The DNA for the CDR3 is TGTGCCAGCAGCTGGGGTCCTACTAGCGGGGGTCTAGATACGCAGTATTTT. Looking up the rest from reference TRBV5-6 and TRBJ2-3 gives the full variable domain: DAGVTQSPTHLIKTRGQQVTLRCSPKSGHDTVSWYQQALGQGPQFIFQYYEEEERQRGNFPDRFSGHQFPNYSSELNVNALLLGDSALYLCASSWGPTSGGLDTQYFGPGTRLTVL.

The DNA of the CDR3 is TGTGCCAGCAGTCCCGACGGGACAGGGACCTACGAGCAGTACTTC. It codes for CASSPDGTGTYEQYF. The chain links TRBV12-3 or TRBV12-4 to TRBJ2-7; TRBD1 matches at 9 bases. The V and J ends lost 5 bases and 2 bases, in that order; junction bases with no gene match: 7. This CDR3 spans 15 amino acids.